Presented here are 17 T cell receptor beta chains from one specimen sequenced in a study of T cell clonotyping in hematopoietic cell transplantation. TCRdb keeps only in-frame clones here, not all; method: immunoSEQ multiplex PCR. The table includes about 16,000 clones, approximately 87% detected once. Input material: peripheral blood mononuclear cells. These receptors all come from a man aged 45-60 years in good health. Some clones in this sample may be carry-over from other donors' samples.

The chain links TRBV11-3 to TRBJ1-6, with unresolved D. The CDR3 sequence is 13 residues long. The V end lost 8 bases, the J end lost 9 bases, and 14 bases lay between the germline ends. Germline CDR1 and CDR2: SGHNT and YENEEA. The CDR3 DNA reads as TGTGCCAGCTGCGGTGGCTCCCTTTCACCCCTCCACTTT. As protein: CASCGGSLSPLHF. The whole variable domain, filled in from reference TRBV11-3 and TRBJ1-6, reads EAGVVQSPRYKIIEKKQPVAFWCNPISGHNTLYWYLQNLGQGPELLIRYENEEAVDDSQLPKDRFSAERLKGVDSTLKIQPAELGDSAVYLCASCGGSLSPLHFGNGTRLTVT.

The chain combines TRBV5-8 with TRBJ1-5; 8 nucleotides align to TRBD1. The CDR3 has 16 amino acids. Trimming removed 4 bases from V and 11 bases from J; junction bases left unmatched: 17. From germline, CDR1 is SGHTS and CDR2 YDEGEE. CDR3 protein: CASSPDRARTGWAQHF. The CDR3 DNA sequence: TGTGCCAGCAGCCCGGACCGCGCTAGGACAGGGTGGGCCCAGCATTTT.

The V call is TRBV30, the J call TRBJ1-4, with a possible D match to TRBD1 (6 bases). Looked up from germline, CDR1 is GTSNPN and CDR2 is SVGIG (reference sequence). V was cut by 4 bases and J by 3 bases, with 12 bases left in between. The CDR3 runs to 14 residues. The CDR3 protein is CAWTRGGSNEKLFF. CDR3 coding DNA: TGTGCCTGGACTAGGGGGGGATCTAATGAAAAACTGTTTTTT.

The rearrangement joins TRBV29-1 to TRBJ2-3; D is unclear. This CDR3 has 13 residues. Trimming shortened V by 2 bases and J by 6 bases, and 12 bases separated the two germline ends. The germline V gene has CDR1 SQVTM and CDR2 ANQGSEA. CDR3 amino acids: CSVEPVGVDTQYF. The CDR3 DNA reads TGCAGCGTTGAACCGGTAGGAGTTGATACGCAGTATTTT.

The V gene is TRBV4-3, the J gene TRBJ2-6, with D maybe TRBD2 (6 bases). The V end lost 4 bases, the J end lost 0 bases, and 13 bases lay between the germline ends. The CDR3 has 17 residues. The germline gives CDR1 LGHNA, CDR2 YSLEER. CDR3 region: CASSRGTRRSGANVLTF. The CDR3, as DNA: TGCGCCAGCAGCCGCGGGACTCGCCGCTCTGGGGCCAACGTCCTGACTTTC.

The chain joins TRBV6-5 to TRBJ1-6; possibly TRBD1 for D (5 bases). This CDR3 region has 15 residues. Germline CDR1 and CDR2: MNHEY and SVGAGI. V was pared by 0 bases and J by 7 bases, with 10 bases between. CDR3 coding DNA: TGTGCCAGCAGTTACTCGGGGCTAAACAATTCACCCCTCCACTTT. Protein product: CASSYSGLNNSPLHF.

A few counts support this clone. CDR3 protein: CASSPSAVNQPQHF. The DNA of the CDR3 is TGTGCCAGCAGTCCCTCGGCAGTCAATCAGCCCCAGCATTTT. This rearrangement joins TRBV27 to TRBJ1-5; no reliable D call. Trimming shortened V by 5 bases and J by 3 bases, and 11 bases separated the two germline ends. CDR1 MNHEY and CDR2 SMNVEV come from the germline V gene (reference sequence). CDR3 length: 14 residues.

The genes are TRBV5-4 and TRBJ2-7, with TRBD1 matching over 11 bases. Germline loops: CDR1 SGHNT, CDR2 YYREEE (reference sequence). This CDR3 is built from 15 residues. Trimming cost V 0 bases and J 5 bases; bases outside gene matches: 4. CDR3 loop: CASSLVGQGADEQYF. The CDR3 DNA reads TGTGCCAGCAGCTTGGTCGGACAGGGGGCCGACGAGCAGTACTTC. Full variable domain (outside the CDR3, taken from reference TRBV5-4 and TRBJ2-7): ETGVTQSPTHLIKTRGQQVTLRCSSQSGHNTVSWYQQALGQGPQFIFQYYREEENGRGNFPPRFSGLQFPNYSSELNVNALELDDSALYLCASSLVGQGADEQYFGPGTRLTVT.

The rearrangement joins TRBV7-8 to TRBJ1-5, with 7 bases aligning to TRBD1. The length of the CDR3 is 14 residues. V lost 5 bases and J lost 2; bases outside the gene matches: 3. Germline V gives CDR1 SGHVS, CDR2 FQNEAQ. In DNA, the CDR3 is TGTGCCAGCAGCAGAGGACAGGGCAATCAGCCCCAGCATTTT. Translation gives CASSRGQGNQPQHF.

The chain employs TRBV9 and TRBJ1-2; D gene unclear. Germline lookup yields CDR1 SGDLS and CDR2 YYNGEE. This CDR3 has 14 residues. The V end lost 4 bases, the J end lost 7 bases, and 17 bases lay between the germline ends. The CDR3: CASSIPSGSGGYTF. The CDR3, as DNA: TGTGCCAGCAGCATCCCTAGCGGCTCAGGTGGCTACACCTTC.

This clone was seen only once. The chain joins TRBV27 to TRBJ2-7; 9 nucleotides align to TRBD1. The CDR3 has 14 residues. The J segment lost 2 bases and the V segment lost 4 bases, leaving 3 bases of the junction unmatched. Per germline, CDR1 MNHEY and CDR2 SMNVEV (reference sequence). This CDR3 is CASSSDRGAYEQYF. In nucleotides, the CDR3 is TGTGCCAGCAGTTCAGACAGGGGGGCCTACGAGCAGTACTTC.

The chain links TRBV30 to TRBJ1-2; D remains ambiguous. The CDR3 is 14 amino acids. Germline loops: CDR1 GTSNPN, CDR2 SVGIG (reference sequence). Trimming took 2 bases from V and 2 from J, leaving 12 bases between them. In DNA form, the CDR3 reads TGTGCCTGGAGTAAGCGGAGAATAAACTATGGCTACACCTTC. It specifies CAWSKRRINYGYTF. Using reference TRBV30 and TRBJ1-2 for the parts outside the CDR3, the full variable domain is SQTIHQWPATLVQPVGSPLSLECTVEGTSNPNLYWYRQAAGRGLQLLFYSVGIGQISSEVPQNLSASRPQDRQFILSSKKLLLSDSGFYLCAWSKRRINYGYTFGSGTRLTVV.

V is TRBV27 and J is TRBJ2-1, with D uncertain. The CDR3 spans 13 residues. Germline V CDR1 and CDR2: MNHEY, SMNVEV (reference sequence). Deletions cut 5 bases from V and 11 bases from J, with 16 bases between. The CDR3 bases are TGTGCCAGCAGTCCAACCAGGTTCGGAAAGCAGTTCTTC. Amino acids: CASSPTRFGKQFF.

This clone was counted only a few times. The chain recombines TRBV6-5 with TRBJ1-1, with D possibly being TRBD1 (5 bases). Germline CDR1 and CDR2: MNHEY and SVGAGI. CDR3 size: 13 residues. The V end lost 3 bases, the J end lost 5 bases, and 10 bases lay between the germline ends. This CDR3 reads CASSYQGGTEAFF. CDR3 DNA sequence: TGTGCCAGCAGTTATCAGGGCGGGACTGAAGCTTTCTTT.

V is TRBV2 and J is TRBJ1-3; D unresolved. The germline CDR1 and CDR2 sequences are SNHLY and FYNNEI. Trimming cost V 6 bases and J 2 bases, with 14 bases left between them. CDR3 length: 15 amino acids. The CDR3 bases are TGTGCCAGCAGGCCCGGGCTTCGAGCTGGAAACACCATATATTTT. This encodes CASRPGLRAGNTIYF. The full variable domain, with the rest looked up from reference TRBV2 and TRBJ1-3, is EPEVTQTPSHQVTQMGQEVILRCVPISNHLYFYWYRQILGQKVEFLVSFYNNEISEKSEIFDDQFSVERPDGSNFTLKIRSTKLEDSAMYFCASRPGLRAGNTIYFGEGSWLTVV.

This chain connects TRBV6-5 to TRBJ2-7; 9 nucleotides line up with TRBD1. The CDR3 covers 14 residues. Germline loops: CDR1 MNHEY, CDR2 SVGAGI. V lost 4 bases, J lost 3 bases, and 4 bases stayed unmatched. CDR3 residues: CASSWNRGHYEQYF. CDR3 DNA: TGTGCCAGCAGTTGGAACAGGGGGCACTACGAGCAGTACTTC.

This chain joins TRBV6-4 and TRBJ1-4; weak D call: TRBD1 (5 bases). The CDR3 length is 15 residues. V gave up 6 bases and J gave up 3 bases, with 14 bases separating them. The V gene's germline CDR1 is MRHNA and CDR2 SNTAGT. The DNA for the CDR3 is TGTGCCAGCAGCCCCTTCGGGGGATCTAATGAAAAACTGTTTTTT. It specifies CASSPFGGSNEKLFF.